The clone carrying this T cell receptor beta chain occurred once. These data originate in a study of control samples from healthy donors and cancer patients. The table came from immunoSEQ multiplex PCR; TCRdb's copy has only in-frame clones and leaves some out. The repertoire includes roughly 170,000 clones, approximately 94% of them detected once, and 1.3% to 1.5% sits in the top ten. The CDR3 is made up of 15 amino acids. The V and J ends lost 0 bases and 6 bases, in that order; junction bases with no gene match: 4. Germline V gives CDR1 SGHRS, CDR2 YFSETQ. Sample: blood. The V gene is TRBV5-1, the J gene TRBJ2-3; 10 bases line up with TRBD2. The sequence derives from a woman between 18 and 29 years old in good health. CDR3 sequence reads: CASSLVAGGHDTQYF. In DNA, the CDR3 is TGCGCCAGCAGCTTGGTAGCGGGGGGCCACGATACGCAGTATTTT.